A single sample is the source of the 2 T cell receptor beta chains below, sequenced in a study of PD-L1 blockade in urothelial cancer (dated by TCRdb to about 2017). Library creation used the immunoSEQ multiplex PCR assay. TCRdb provides this immuneACCESS table in a form limited to in-frame rearrangements. Some clones are lacking; in checked studies, under half of them reflect an unresolved V gene, and why the rest are absent is not known. For this sample the table gives 31,000 or so clones, of which about 89% were detected only once. The biggest ten clones account for under 9.5% of the sample. What this sample's time point label stands for: peripheral blood 6 weeks after treatment start. This specimen consisted of PBMCs, obtained around atezolizumab (anti-PD-L1) treatment. The receptors come from a man older than 75 with urothelial cancer.

The CDR3 DNA reads as TGCGCCAGCAGTCACCCCCGGGACAGTATTAATGAAAAACTGTTTTTT. It encodes CASSHPRDSINEKLFF. This rearrangement joins TRBV23-1 to TRBJ1-4; 7 bases align to TRBD1. TRBV23-1 is designated an ORF whose function remains uncertain. The CDR3 is 16 amino acids. With 3 bases clipped from V and 4 bases from J, the junction kept 8 bases outside the gene matches.

This chain uses TRBV11-2 with TRBJ2-2, with D possibly being TRBD1 (5 bases). CDR1 is SGHAT, CDR2 FQNNGV, per germline. V was cut by 1 base and J by 2 bases, with 14 bases left in between. CDR3 length: 17 residues. Written as DNA, the CDR3 is TGTGCCAGCAGCTTAGGTAGACAGAGTCTAAACACCGGGGAGCTGTTTTTT. Amino acids: CASSLGRQSLNTGELFF.